The 22 T cell receptor beta chains presented below share a single source sample, sequenced in a study of shared clonotypes between healthy human individuals. Some clones are missing from TCRdb's copy, which holds only in-frame ones; the method was immunoSEQ multiplex PCR. The data show over 150,000 clones, with approximately 62% seen just once and under 11% held by the top ten. Sequenced material: memory CD4+ T cells sorted from blood. Noted subset: CD45RA-negative fraction. These receptors were taken from a man aged 25 to 40 in good health.

J is TRBJ2-7 and V is TRBV4-3; a possible D gene is TRBD2 (6 bases). Germline V lookup: CDR1 LGHNA, CDR2 YSLEER. CDR3 length equals 16 residues. V lost 0 bases to trimming and J lost 6 bases, with 18 bases between them. The CDR3 DNA sequence: TGCGCCAGCAGCCAAGATCTACGACGGGAGACCCGCGAGCAGTACTTC. This gives the protein CASSQDLRRETREQYF.

The chain links TRBV14 to TRBJ2-1; D call uncertain. V dropped 0 bases and J dropped 10 bases, with 13 bases sitting between them. Germline V lookup: CDR1 SGHDN, CDR2 FVKESK. This CDR3 spans 14 amino acids. This chain's CDR3 is CASSQDLERTEQFF. CDR3 nucleotides: TGTGCCAGCAGCCAAGATTTAGAGAGAACAGAGCAGTTCTTC.

The CDR3 here is CASSFGTKGRSGNTIYF. CDR3 sequence (DNA): TGTGCCAGCAGCTTTGGGACAAAAGGGCGATCTGGAAACACCATATATTTT. This chain connects TRBV13 to TRBJ1-3; a weak D match, TRBD1 (6 bases). V was shortened by 3 bases and J by 1 base, with 16 bases between the two germline ends. The germline gives CDR1 PRHDT, CDR2 FYEKMQ (reference sequence). This CDR3 has 17 amino acids.

DNA of the CDR3: TGTGCCAGTAGCCCCGGACTAGCGGGAAGGAGGAAGAAGAATGAGCAGTTCTTC. This codes for CASSPGLAGRRKKNEQFF. This chain joins TRBV19 and TRBJ2-1, with 12 bases aligning to TRBD2. The V and J ends lost 6 bases and 7 bases, in that order; junction bases with no gene match: 16. CDR1 is LNHDA and CDR2 is SQIVND in the germline V gene (reference sequence). The CDR3 sequence is 18 residues long.

CDR3 region: CASGGVGTGELFF. The CDR3 DNA is TGTGCCAGCGGCGGGGTGGGGACCGGGGAGCTGTTTTTT. The chain recombines TRBV5-4 with TRBJ2-2, with D perhaps matching TRBD2 (6 bases). Germline CDR1 and CDR2: SGHNT and YYREEE (reference sequence). Trimming stripped 7 bases from V and 5 bases from J, with 12 bases between. The CDR3 has 13 amino acids. Looking up the rest from reference TRBV5-4 and TRBJ2-2 gives the full variable domain: ETGVTQSPTHLIKTRGQQVTLRCSSQSGHNTVSWYQQALGQGPQFIFQYYREEENGRGNFPPRFSGLQFPNYSSELNVNALELDDSALYLCASGGVGTGELFFGEGSRLTVL.

The chain links TRBV7-3 to TRBJ1-1; D gene unclear. The CDR3 runs 12 residues. The V gene lost 5 bases and the J gene lost 11 bases, with 15 bases spanning the gap. Germline V gives CDR1 SGHTA, CDR2 FQGTGA. CDR3 residues: CASSPAGLKAFF. In DNA form, the CDR3 reads TGTGCCAGCAGCCCCGCAGGACTCAAGGCTTTCTTT.

This clone was observed a handful of times. This chain connects TRBV10-3 to TRBJ2-5; 9 nucleotides align to TRBD2. This CDR3 region has 15 residues. CDR1 ENHRY and CDR2 SYGVKD come from the germline V gene. V dropped 6 bases and J dropped 4; count of bases not matched to a gene: 9. CDR3 coding DNA: TGTGCCATCAGACCGGGACTAGCTATCGGAGAGACCCAGTACTTC. Its protein is CAIRPGLAIGETQYF.

This chain links TRBV19 with TRBJ1-5; D call uncertain. The CDR3 contains 13 residues. CDR1 LNHDA and CDR2 SQIVND come from the germline V gene (reference sequence). Trimming took 5 bases from V and 5 from J, leaving 10 bases between them. In DNA form, the CDR3 reads TGTGCCAGTAGTCGGACGGTCGATCAGCCCCAGCATTTT. The encoded protein is CASSRTVDQPQHF.

This rearrangement joins TRBV7-6 to TRBJ2-1, with 8 positions matching TRBD2. The CDR3 runs to 16 residues. With V trimmed by 4 bases and J by 7 bases, 12 bases remained unmatched. Germline V gene lookup returns CDR1 SGHVS and CDR2 FNYEAQ. Here the CDR3 reads CASSSYGTSGVNEQFF. The CDR3 bases are TGTGCCAGCAGCTCGTACGGGACTAGTGGGGTAAATGAGCAGTTCTTC.

The chain employs TRBV21-1 and TRBJ2-2; no check of the table's D call, TRBD1, against the DNA was made. TRBV21-1 is a documented pseudogene. This CDR3 is built from 16 residues. In DNA form, the CDR3 reads TGTGCCAGCAGCAAAGAACGACAGGGCGGAAACGGGGAGCTGTTTTTT. Translation: CASSKERQGGNGELFF.

The chain links TRBV5-4 to TRBJ1-2; TRBD1 matches 7 bases. Per the germline V gene, CDR1 is SGHNT and CDR2 is YYREEE (reference sequence). The CDR3 covers 14 residues. V dropped 1 base and J dropped 4; count of bases not matched to a gene: 4. The CDR3 DNA follows: TGTGCCAGCAGCTTGTCAGGGGGGATCTATGGCTACACCTTC. Its translation is CASSLSGGIYGYTF. Looking up the rest from reference TRBV5-4 and TRBJ1-2 gives the full variable domain: ETGVTQSPTHLIKTRGQQVTLRCSSQSGHNTVSWYQQALGQGPQFIFQYYREEENGRGNFPPRFSGLQFPNYSSELNVNALELDDSALYLCASSLSGGIYGYTFGSGTRLTVV.

J is TRBJ2-1 and V is TRBV7-2; 8 bases align to TRBD2. Trimming cost V 0 bases and J 2 bases; bases outside gene matches: 12. CDR3 length: 19 amino acids. Germline V gene data show CDR1 as SGHTA and CDR2 as FQGNSA. For the CDR3, the DNA is TGTGCCAGCAGCTTAGCCACAGCATTCGGCGGGAGGCCCTACAATGAGCAGTTCTTC. Protein product: CASSLATAFGGRPYNEQFF.

The chain links TRBV7-2 to TRBJ1-5; 7 nucleotides agree with TRBD1. CDR1 and CDR2 from the germline V gene are SGHTA and FQGNSA. The CDR3 is made up of 15 amino acids. Trimming took 5 bases from V and 2 from J; bases not matched to a gene: 6. The CDR3 DNA reads TGTGCCAGCAGCAGGACAGGAGTCGGCAATCAGCCCCAGCATTTT. Amino acid sequence: CASSRTGVGNQPQHF.

This clone was picked up many times. This rearrangement joins TRBV29-1 to TRBJ2-7, with 9 bases identical to TRBD2. This CDR3 is built from 14 residues. V shed 5 bases, J shed 4 bases, and the junction held 9 bases outside the gene matches. Germline CDR1 reads SQVTM; CDR2 reads ANQGSEA. The CDR3 loop reads CSVIGLAGRYEQYF. The CDR3 DNA follows: TGCAGCGTTATTGGGCTAGCGGGAAGATACGAGCAGTACTTC.

This chain joins TRBV11-3 and TRBJ2-2, with D uncertain. Trimming removed 4 bases at V and 8 bases at J, with 14 bases between. Germline V lookup: CDR1 SGHNT, CDR2 YENEEA. The CDR3 sequence is 14 residues long. CDR3 nucleotide sequence: TGTGCCAGCAGCTCACCCCCAACAAGTGGGGAGCTGTTTTTT. Translation: CASSSPPTSGELFF.

The V gene is TRBV6-5, the J gene TRBJ1-5, with D unclear. V shed 0 bases and J shed 5 bases, with 8 bases lying between them. The germline V gene encodes CDR1 MNHEY and CDR2 SVGAGI. This CDR3 contains 14 residues. CDR3 region: CASSYSWDYQPQHF. The CDR3 nucleotides read TGTGCCAGCAGTTACTCGTGGGATTATCAGCCCCAGCATTTT.

A note on this clone: This same CDR3 is encoded by further DNA sequences in the sample. V is TRBV6-1 and J is TRBJ2-5; D gene uncertain. Germline-derived CDR1 and CDR2 are MNHNS and SASEGT. This CDR3 spans 12 amino acids. Trimming took off 5 bases at V and 5 bases at J, with 9 bases between the two ends. The CDR3 DNA is TGTGCCAGCAGTCCGGTTGGGGAGACCCAGTACTTC. Translation: CASSPVGETQYF.

The chain uses TRBV4-1 and TRBJ2-7, with 11 positions matching TRBD2. The ends lost 1 base at V and 6 bases at J; junction bases unmatched: 8. The CDR3 totals 16 residues. Germline CDR1 and CDR2: MGHRA and YSYEKL. The CDR3 region is CASSQGNSGRVSEQYF. The CDR3 DNA follows: TGCGCCAGCAGCCAAGGAAATAGCGGGAGGGTTAGCGAGCAGTACTTC.

The chain employs TRBV7-2 and TRBJ2-5; TRBD1 agrees at 7 bases. V gave up 4 bases and J gave up 5 bases; unmatched junction bases: 13. The length of the CDR3 is 16 residues. Germline V gene data show CDR1 as SGHTA and CDR2 as FQGNSA. CDR3 in DNA: TGTGCCAGCAGCTCAGGGAGACAGACAGGGTGGGAGACCCAGTACTTC. This codes for CASSSGRQTGWETQYF.

This rearrangement joins TRBV4-1 to TRBJ2-1; the D is unclear. The germline gives CDR1 MGHRA, CDR2 YSYEKL. Trimming pared 2 bases from V and 5 bases from J, leaving 10 bases between. The CDR3 length is 14 residues. The CDR3 loop reads CASSQRYSNNEQFF. DNA for the CDR3: TGCGCCAGCAGCCAACGATACTCGAACAATGAGCAGTTCTTC.

This clone was observed a few times. V and J are TRBV4-1 and TRBJ2-7, with 11 bases that match TRBD2. V lost 0 bases to trimming and J lost 7 bases; unmatched junction nucleotides: 8. The germline V gene encodes CDR1 MGHRA and CDR2 YSYEKL. CDR3 size: 16 residues. Written as DNA, the CDR3 is TGCGCCAGCAGCCAAGATACTAGCGGGAGTCTGAGGGAGCAGTACTTC. As protein: CASSQDTSGSLREQYF.

This chain connects TRBV5-5 to TRBJ2-7; the D is unclear. Trimming stripped 2 bases from V and 3 bases from J, with 6 bases between. The CDR3 is made up of 12 amino acids. Germline loops: CDR1 SGHKS, CDR2 YYEKEE (reference sequence). CDR3 sequence: CASSFLNYEQYF. The CDR3 DNA sequence: TGTGCCAGCAGCTTCCTCAACTACGAGCAGTACTTC.